This T cell receptor (beta chain) was profiled in a study of T-cell reconstitution after alpha-beta-depleted transplantation in children. This clonotype came up a few times. Its antigen is currently unknown. A TCRbeta library incorporating unique molecular identifiers was prepared. TCRdb recomputed calls from the PCR reads with MiXCR, one row per CDR3 protein. The sample carries fewer than 700,000 distinct CDR3 sequences, 23% recorded once. Broader study findings: Most T-cell counts and diversity one year after the transplant came from T cells that were newly produced. Surviving recipient cells, namely T cells and thymic progenitors, were the source of high day-60 TCRbeta diversity in some patients.

The CDR3 consists of 13 residues. The germline CDR1 and CDR2 sequences are DFQATT and SNEGSKA (reference sequence). Trimming took off 6 bases at V and 7 bases at J, with 16 bases between the two ends. The source material was PBMCs, mostly from graft donor cells, sampled 360 days after TCRalphabeta/CD19-depleted stem cell transplant. The TCR originated in a boy in the first two years of life who had a stem cell transplant for acute myeloid leukemia, so the T cells may come from the graft donor. The V and J genes are TRBV20-1 and TRBJ1-5, with D possibly being TRBD1 (6 bases). The CDR3 protein is CSALRGGNQPQHF. The CDR3 DNA follows: TGCAGTGCCCTTAGGGGGGGGAACCAGCCCCAGCATTTT.